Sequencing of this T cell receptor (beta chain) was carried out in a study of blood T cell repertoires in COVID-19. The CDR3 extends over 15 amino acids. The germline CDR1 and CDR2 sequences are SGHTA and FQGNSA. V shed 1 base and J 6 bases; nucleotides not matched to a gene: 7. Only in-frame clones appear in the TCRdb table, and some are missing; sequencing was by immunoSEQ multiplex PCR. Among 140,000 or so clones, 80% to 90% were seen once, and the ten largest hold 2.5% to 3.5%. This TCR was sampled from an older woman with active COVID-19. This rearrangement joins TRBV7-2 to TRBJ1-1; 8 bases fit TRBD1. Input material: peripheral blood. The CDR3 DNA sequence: TGTGCCAGCAGCTTAGGCGTCAGGGGGCCGTCTGAAGCTTTCTTT. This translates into CASSLGVRGPSEAFF.